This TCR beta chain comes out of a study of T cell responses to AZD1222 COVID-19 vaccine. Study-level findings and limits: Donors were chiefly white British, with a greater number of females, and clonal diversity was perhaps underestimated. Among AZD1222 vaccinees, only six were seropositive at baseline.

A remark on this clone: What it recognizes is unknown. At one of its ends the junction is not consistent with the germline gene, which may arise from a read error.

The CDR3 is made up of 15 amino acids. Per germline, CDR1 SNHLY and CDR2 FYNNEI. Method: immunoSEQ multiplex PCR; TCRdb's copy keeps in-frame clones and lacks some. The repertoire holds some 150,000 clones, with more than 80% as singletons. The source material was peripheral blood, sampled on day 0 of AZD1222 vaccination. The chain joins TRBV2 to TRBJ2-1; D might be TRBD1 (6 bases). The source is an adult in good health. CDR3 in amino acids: CASSEDRSSYNEQFF. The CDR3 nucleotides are TGTGCCAGCAGCGAAGACAGGAGCTCCTACAATGAGCAGTTCTTC.